Only one count was recorded for the clone carrying this T cell receptor beta chain. These data originate in a study of T cell responses to AZD1222 COVID-19 vaccine. The table came from immunoSEQ multiplex PCR; TCRdb's copy has only in-frame clones and leaves some out. The table lists approximately 150,000 clones, about nine tenths of them singletons. The receptor comes from an adult who received the AZD1222 COVID-19 vaccine. The sample was peripheral blood, taken 28 days after the second AZD1222 dose.

CDR3 loop: CASSPDRFYQPQHF. DNA for the CDR3: TGTGCCAGCAGCCCGGACAGGTTTTATCAGCCCCAGCATTTT. The chain joins TRBV6-5 to TRBJ1-5; 7 bases match TRBD1. The CDR3 has 14 residues. J lost 5 bases, V lost 6 bases, and 7 bases had no gene match. Germline V CDR1 and CDR2: MNHEY, SVGAGI.